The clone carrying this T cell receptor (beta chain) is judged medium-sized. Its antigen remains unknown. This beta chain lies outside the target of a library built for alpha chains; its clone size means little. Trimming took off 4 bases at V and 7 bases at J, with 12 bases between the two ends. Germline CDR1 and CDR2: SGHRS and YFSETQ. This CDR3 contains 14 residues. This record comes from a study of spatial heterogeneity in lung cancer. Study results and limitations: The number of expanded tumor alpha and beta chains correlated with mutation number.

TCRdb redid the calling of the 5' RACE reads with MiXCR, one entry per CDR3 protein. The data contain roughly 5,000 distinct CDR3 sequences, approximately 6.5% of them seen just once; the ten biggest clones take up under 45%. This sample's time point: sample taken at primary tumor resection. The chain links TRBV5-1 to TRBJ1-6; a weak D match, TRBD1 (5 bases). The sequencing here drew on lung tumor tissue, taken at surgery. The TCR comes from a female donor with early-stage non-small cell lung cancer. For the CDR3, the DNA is TGCGCCAGCAGCGCGGGACCGGAAAATTCACCCCTCCACTTT. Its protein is CASSAGPENSPLHF. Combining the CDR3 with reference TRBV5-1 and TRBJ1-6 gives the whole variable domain KAGVTQTPRYLIKTRGQQVTLSCSPISGHRSVSWYQQTPGQGLQFLFEYFSETQRNKGNFPGRFSGRQFSNSRSEMNVSTLELGDSALYLCASSAGPENSPLHFGNGTRLTVT.